The 2 T cell receptor beta chains in this list originate from one sample, sequenced in a study of PD-1 blockade in classical Hodgkin lymphoma (dated by TCRdb to between 2020 and 2021). Libraries were prepared through the immunoSEQ multiplex PCR assay. TCRdb took over this immuneACCESS table, retaining in-frame rearrangements with V and J assigned. Such tables are incomplete; in checked studies, under half of the missing clones stem from an unresolved V gene, and the remainder is unexplained. A total of nearly 60,000 clones appear in this sample, around 93% of them only once. The ten most abundant clones make up 10% of the sample. The time point tag for this specimen amounts to: cycle 2 day 1 (C2D1) of nivolumab. Every trial patient had relapsed after autologous stem cell transplantation, and cohorts A, B and C differed in prior brentuximab vedotin exposure. The material sequenced was peripheral blood mononuclear cells (PBMCs), taken before the second cycle of nivolumab. All receptors come from a human donor with classical Hodgkin lymphoma.

The rearrangement uses TRBV6-5 and TRBJ2-4; D not certain. The CDR3 consists of 13 residues. V lost 5 bases, J lost 8 bases, and 13 bases lay in between. The V gene's germline CDR1 is MNHEY and CDR2 SVGAGI. The CDR3 DNA reads TGTGCCAGCAGTCCCGACGGGTGGGACATTCAGTACTTC. Translated: CASSPDGWDIQYF.

The chain uses TRBV19 and TRBJ1-4, with no clear D. V lost 3 bases, J lost 0 bases, and 11 bases lay in between. Germline V gene data show CDR1 as LNHDA and CDR2 as SQIVND (reference sequence). The CDR3 totals 16 residues. CDR3 DNA sequence: TGTGCCAGTAGTATTTTCTTCCGAACAACTAATGAAAAACTGTTTTTT. Translated: CASSIFFRTTNEKLFF.